One sample yielded the 22 T cell receptor beta chains listed below, sequenced in a study of cytotoxic CD8 clonotypes in ibrutinib-treated CLL. TCRdb keeps only in-frame clones here, not all; method: immunoSEQ multiplex PCR. This table has around 330,000 clones, 60% to 80% appearing once. The sample in question was PBMCs, obtained after 36 months of ibrutinib treatment. These receptors all stem from a human donor with chronic lymphocytic leukemia.

This chain uses TRBV11-2 with TRBJ2-2; no definite D call. Germline values: CDR1 SGHAT, CDR2 FQNNGV. Deletions cut 5 bases from V and 5 bases from J, with 12 bases between. The CDR3 has 14 residues. The CDR3 coding sequence is TGTGCCAGCAGCCCCGGACGTGGTACCGGGGAGCTGTTTTTT. This codes for CASSPGRGTGELFF.

The V gene is TRBV10-3, the J gene TRBJ2-4; 13 bases agree with TRBD2. The CDR3 runs to 16 residues. The trim removed 0 bases at V and 8 bases at J, leaving 4 bases unmatched. Germline V gene data show CDR1 as ENHRY and CDR2 as SYGVKD. CDR3 in amino acids: CAISESLAGGQDIQYF. CDR3 bases: TGTGCCATCAGTGAGTCACTAGCGGGGGGGCAGGACATTCAGTACTTC.

The V gene is TRBV5-1, the J gene TRBJ2-5; 11 bases are a match to TRBD2. The trim removed 4 bases at V and 2 bases at J, leaving 13 bases unmatched. Germline loops: CDR1 SGHRS, CDR2 YFSETQ. The CDR3 extends over 18 amino acids. The CDR3 loop is CASSEEASGGTFQETQYF. The CDR3 DNA reads as TGCGCCAGCAGCGAGGAGGCTAGCGGGGGGACATTTCAAGAGACCCAGTACTTC. Based on the CDR3 plus reference TRBV5-1 and TRBJ2-5, the full variable domain is KAGVTQTPRYLIKTRGQQVTLSCSPISGHRSVSWYQQTPGQGLQFLFEYFSETQRNKGNFPGRFSGRQFSNSRSEMNVSTLELGDSALYLCASSEEASGGTFQETQYFGPGTRLLVL.

The gene calls are TRBV19 and TRBJ2-6, with D uncertain. The CDR3 covers 15 residues. Germline CDR1 LNHDA, CDR2 SQIVND (reference sequence). The germline V and J ends were trimmed by 1 base and 3 bases, with 7 bases remaining between them. The chain's CDR3 is CASSIGSGGANVLTF. CDR3 DNA: TGTGCCAGTAGTATAGGGAGTGGTGGGGCCAACGTCCTGACTTTC.

The chain uses TRBV11-2 and TRBJ2-1, with D uncertain. V was shortened by 2 bases and J by 0 bases, with 8 bases between the two germline ends. CDR3 length: 15 amino acids. The germline CDR1 and CDR2 sequences are SGHAT and FQNNGV. In DNA, the CDR3 is TGTGCCAGCAGCTTAACCGCGAGCTCCTACAATGAGCAGTTCTTC. Its translation is CASSLTASSYNEQFF.

This clone has only a few counts. The chain joins TRBV6-6 to TRBJ2-1; TRBD2 matches at 8 bases. The germline V gene encodes CDR1 MNHNY and CDR2 SVGAGI (reference sequence). This CDR3 has 13 residues. Trimming at V came to 7 bases and at J to 10 bases, leaving 9 bases not matched to a gene. DNA for the CDR3: TGTGCCAGCACCAACGGGGGGGTGTACGAGCAGTTCTTC. Encoded protein: CASTNGGVYEQFF.

The rearrangement links TRBV11-1 to TRBJ2-5, with D possibly matching TRBD2 (7 bases). The CDR3 extends over 13 amino acids. Trimming cost V 5 bases and J 7 bases, with 14 bases left between them. Germline CDR1 and CDR2: SGHAT and FQDESV (reference sequence). CDR3 sequence reads: CASSPVAGATQYF. As DNA, the CDR3 is TGTGCCAGCAGCCCAGTGGCGGGGGCGACCCAGTACTTC.

This chain uses TRBV19 with TRBJ1-2; no clear D gene. This CDR3 is built from 14 residues. V was trimmed by 7 bases and J by 2 bases, leaving 14 bases between them. Germline CDR1 and CDR2: LNHDA and SQIVND (reference sequence). The CDR3 DNA is TGTGCCAGTACAAGTAGGAAGGGAAACTATGGCTACACCTTC. Translated: CASTSRKGNYGYTF. Supplemented by reference TRBV19 and TRBJ1-2, the full variable domain reads DGGITQSPKYLFRKEGQNVTLSCEQNLNHDAMYWYRQDPGQGLRLIYYSQIVNDFQKGDIAEGYSVSREKKESFPLTVTSAQKNPTAFYLCASTSRKGNYGYTFGSGTRLTVV.

The rearrangement uses TRBV19 and TRBJ2-1, with 8 bases fitting TRBD2. Per the germline V gene, CDR1 is LNHDA and CDR2 is SQIVND (reference sequence). The CDR3 totals 15 residues. The trim removed 5 bases at V and 4 bases at J, leaving 7 bases unmatched. Here the CDR3 DNA reads TGTGCCAGTAGTCGGGCGGGGGGCCAGTACAATGAGCAGTTCTTC. It codes for CASSRAGGQYNEQFF.

J is TRBJ2-7 and V is TRBV19; 9 bases fit TRBD1. The germline V gene encodes CDR1 LNHDA and CDR2 SQIVND (reference sequence). The V and J ends lost 5 bases and 7 bases, in that order; junction bases with no gene match: 9. The CDR3 has 14 amino acids. CDR3 sequence (DNA): TGTGCCAGTAGTTACAGGGGGCGGCGCTTTGAGCAGTACTTC. Translating it yields CASSYRGRRFEQYF. The full variable domain, rest sourced from reference TRBV19 and TRBJ2-7, is DGGITQSPKYLFRKEGQNVTLSCEQNLNHDAMYWYRQDPGQGLRLIYYSQIVNDFQKGDIAEGYSVSREKKESFPLTVTSAQKNPTAFYLCASSYRGRRFEQYFGPGTRLTVT.

This clone has a handful of counts. The gene calls are TRBV15 and TRBJ2-7; possibly TRBD1 for D (6 bases). CDR1 and CDR2 (germline): LNHNV, YYDKDF (reference sequence). The CDR3 runs to 14 residues. Trimming removed 5 bases at V and 0 bases at J, with 11 bases between. The CDR3 region has the DNA TGTGCCACCAGCGAATGGGACAACTCCTACGAGCAGTACTTC. This gives the protein CATSEWDNSYEQYF.

The rearrangement uses TRBV2 and TRBJ1-6; TRBD1 agrees at 8 bases. CDR3 length equals 20 residues. V lost 7 bases, J lost 9 bases, and 26 bases stayed unmatched. Germline assignment: CDR1 SNHLY and CDR2 FYNNEI. CDR3 protein: CASIAKTPGQAQGLSSPLHF. CDR3 in DNA: TGTGCCAGCATCGCAAAAACACCGGGACAGGCACAGGGTTTGAGTTCACCCCTCCACTTT.

The J gene is TRBJ2-1, the V gene TRBV29-1; D is undetermined. V was pared by 3 bases and J by 4 bases, with 7 bases between. Germline V lookup: CDR1 SQVTM, CDR2 ANQGSEA. This CDR3 comprises 12 residues. CDR3 nucleotides: TGCAGCGTTGATCGACGGTACAATGAGCAGTTCTTC. It translates to CSVDRRYNEQFF.

This sequence joins TRBV19 and TRBJ1-3; D ambiguous. Trimming cost V 3 bases and J 0 bases, with 15 bases left between them. Germline V gene lookup returns CDR1 LNHDA and CDR2 SQIVND (reference sequence). This CDR3 spans 17 amino acids. The DNA of the CDR3 is TGTGCCAGTAGTATTTCCCTTTTACTCAGCTCTGGAAACACCATATATTTT. Its protein is CASSISLLLSSGNTIYF.

The V gene is TRBV7-9, the J gene TRBJ1-4; 7 bases map to TRBD1. Germline V gene data show CDR1 as SEHNR and CDR2 as FQNEAQ (reference sequence). V lost 5 bases to trimming and J lost 0 bases; unmatched junction nucleotides: 3. This CDR3 is 15 amino acids long. The CDR3 nucleotides are TGTGCCAGCAGCGCGACAGGGACAACTAATGAAAAACTGTTTTTT. Translation: CASSATGTTNEKLFF. The complete variable domain, with remaining parts taken from reference TRBV7-9 and TRBJ1-4, reads DTGVSQNPRHKITKRGQNVTFRCDPISEHNRLYWYRQTLGQGPEFLTYFQNEAQLEKSRLLSDRFSAERPKGSFSTLEIQRTEQGDSAMYLCASSATGTTNEKLFFGSGTQLSVL.

This chain uses TRBV1 with TRBJ2-5; TRBD2 is the table's D call and was not checked against the DNA. TRBV1 is described as a pseudogene. The CDR3 length is 17 residues. The CDR3 loop is CTSSQRRLAGGQETQYF. Written as DNA, the CDR3 is TGCACCAGCAGCCAGCGCCGACTAGCGGGAGGGCAAGAGACCCAGTACTTC.

This rearrangement joins TRBV5-1 to TRBJ2-7, with D perhaps TRBD1 (5 bases). The CDR3 has 15 residues. The germline gives CDR1 SGHRS, CDR2 YFSETQ. Trimming took off 4 bases at V and 0 bases at J, with 14 bases between the two ends. CDR3 in DNA: TGCGCCAGCAGCCCCGCCAGACAGACCTCCTACGAGCAGTACTTC. Protein product: CASSPARQTSYEQYF.

The V call is TRBV15, the J call TRBJ1-2; TRBD1 is a possible D gene (6 bases). V was clipped by 0 bases and J by 6 bases, with 11 bases between them. From germline, CDR1 is LNHNV and CDR2 YYDKDF (reference sequence). CDR3 length: 14 amino acids. The CDR3 coding sequence is TGTGCCACCAGCAGAGATCCCTGGACAGATGGCTACACCTTC. Amino acids: CATSRDPWTDGYTF.

The chain combines TRBV27 with TRBJ2-7, with 10 bases identical to TRBD1. J lost 3 bases, V lost 5 bases, and 4 bases had no gene match. Germline V gene lookup returns CDR1 MNHEY and CDR2 SMNVEV (reference sequence). The CDR3 totals 14 residues. The CDR3 coding sequence is TGTGCCAGCAGTCCGGGACAGGGGAACTACGAGCAGTACTTC. It codes for CASSPGQGNYEQYF.

The chain is built from TRBV4-1 and TRBJ1-6, with D possibly TRBD1 on 5 matching bases. CDR1 is MGHRA and CDR2 is YSYEKL in the germline V gene. The CDR3 spans 15 residues. Trimming left V 3 bases short and J 6 bases short, with 12 bases between. The CDR3 protein is CASSHRQKINSPLHF. DNA for the CDR3: TGCGCCAGCAGCCACCGACAGAAAATTAATTCACCCCTCCACTTT.

The chain carries TRBV2 and TRBJ1-5, with D possibly matching TRBD1 (6 bases). There are 16 residues in the CDR3. Germline loops: CDR1 SNHLY, CDR2 FYNNEI. V gave up 6 bases and J gave up 0 bases, with 15 bases separating them. CDR3 residues: CASRDSGVNSNQPQHF. CDR3 bases: TGTGCCAGCAGGGACTCAGGGGTTAATAGCAATCAGCCCCAGCATTTT.

J is TRBJ1-1 and V is TRBV11-2; D is unresolved. Deletions cut 2 bases from V and 5 bases from J, with 6 bases between. In germline, CDR1 is SGHAT, CDR2 FQNNGV. The CDR3 runs 12 residues. The CDR3 DNA reads as TGTGCCAGCAGCTTATTGGGGACTGAAGCTTTCTTT. Protein: CASSLLGTEAFF.